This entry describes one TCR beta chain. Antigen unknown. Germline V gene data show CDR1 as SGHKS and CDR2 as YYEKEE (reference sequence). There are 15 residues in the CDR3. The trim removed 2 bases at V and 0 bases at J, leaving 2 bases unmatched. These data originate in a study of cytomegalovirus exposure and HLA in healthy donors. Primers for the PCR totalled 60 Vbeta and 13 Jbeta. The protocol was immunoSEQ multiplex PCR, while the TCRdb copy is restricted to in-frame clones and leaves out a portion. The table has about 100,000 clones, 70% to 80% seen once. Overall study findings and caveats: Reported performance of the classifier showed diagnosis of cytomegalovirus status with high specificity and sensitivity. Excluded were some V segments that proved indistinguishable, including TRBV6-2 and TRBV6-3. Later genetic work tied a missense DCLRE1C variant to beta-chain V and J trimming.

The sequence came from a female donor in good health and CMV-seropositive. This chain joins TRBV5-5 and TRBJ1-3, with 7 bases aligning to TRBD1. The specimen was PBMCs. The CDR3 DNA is TGTGCCAGCAGCTTACGGGACAGCTCTGGAAACACCATATATTTT. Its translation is CASSLRDSSGNTIYF. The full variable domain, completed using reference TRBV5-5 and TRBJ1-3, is DAGVTQSPTHLIKTRGQQVTLRCSPISGHKSVSWYQQVLGQGPQFIFQYYEKEERGRGNFPDRFSARQFPNYSSELNVNALLLGDSALYLCASSLRDSSGNTIYFGEGSWLTVV.